A single sample is the source of the 28 T cell receptor beta chains below, sequenced in a study of immune evolution from preneoplasia to lung adenocarcinoma. Assay used: immunoSEQ multiplex PCR; TCRdb lists only in-frame clones, some missing. The sample carries about 9,800 clones, approximately 79% recorded once. The sequenced sample was FFPE lung adenocarcinoma in situ tissue. These receptors all come from a person of 80 years or more with lung adenocarcinoma.

There are a few counts of this clone. A much larger clone sits a single nucleotide away, making a read error possible. The chain joins TRBV6-1 to TRBJ1-2; tentatively, D is TRBD1 (6 bases). This CDR3 contains 13 residues. The germline gives CDR1 MNHNS, CDR2 SASEGT. Trimming removed 4 bases at V and 2 bases at J, with 8 bases between. The CDR3: CASSAGTNYGYTF. The CDR3 DNA reads as TGTGCCAGCAGTGCCGGGACAAACTATGGCTACACCTTC.

This chain links TRBV5-8 with TRBJ2-1; the match to TRBD1 covers 7 bases. The germline gives CDR1 SGHTS, CDR2 YDEGEE. V trimming: 0 bases; J trimming: 0 bases; junction bases outside the gene matches: 3. The CDR3 contains 16 residues. The CDR3: CASSLEGASSYNEQFF. Written as DNA, the CDR3 is TGTGCCAGCAGCTTGGAGGGGGCGAGCTCCTACAATGAGCAGTTCTTC.

This clone was recorded once. V usage is TRBV19 and J usage is TRBJ1-3, with a possible D match to TRBD1 (6 bases). From germline, CDR1 is LNHDA and CDR2 SQIVND (reference sequence). This CDR3 spans 16 amino acids. With 3 bases removed from V and 0 bases from J, the gap between germline ends came to 12 bases. DNA for the CDR3: TGTGCCAGTAGTATGGGGGGGCAGTTCTCTGGAAACACCATATATTTT. Its translation is CASSMGGQFSGNTIYF.

The J gene is TRBJ2-3, the V gene TRBV5-4; no clear D gene. The CDR3 has 13 residues. The V and J ends lost 5 bases and 5 bases respectively, with 12 bases between them. Germline V gene data show CDR1 as SGHNT and CDR2 as YYREEE (reference sequence). CDR3 sequence (DNA): TGTGCCAGCAGGGAATTCGGTCAAGATACGCAGTATTTT. This sequence encodes CASREFGQDTQYF.

The chain couples TRBV6-1 to TRBJ2-7; 9 bases are shared with TRBD2. Losses at the gene ends were 0 bases for V and 3 bases for J; bases not matched to a gene: 9. Germline assignment: CDR1 MNHNS and CDR2 SASEGT. The CDR3 length is 17 residues. CDR3 DNA: TGTGCCAGCAGTGAAGCGAGATTCCTAGCGGGGTTCTACGAGCAGTACTTC. Its protein product is CASSEARFLAGFYEQYF.

The V call is TRBV6-4, the J call TRBJ1-2, with 8 bases that match TRBD1. In germline, CDR1 is MRHNA, CDR2 SNTAGT. V lost 3 bases to trimming and J lost 4 bases; unmatched junction nucleotides: 7. The CDR3 has 15 residues. The CDR3 DNA is TGTGCCAGCAGTGAAGGGCCAGGGGGCCTCTATGGCTACACCTTC. Its protein is CASSEGPGGLYGYTF.

The sample holds a few counts of this clone. This chain uses TRBV29-1 with TRBJ1-2, with D maybe TRBD1 (6 bases). Germline V CDR1 and CDR2: SQVTM, ANQGSEA. V lost 6 bases and J 8 bases, leaving 13 bases between the germline ends. This CDR3 is built from 11 residues. The CDR3 protein is CSVQGGGGYTF. DNA of the CDR3: TGCAGCGTACAGGGAGGGGGGGGCTACACCTTC.

V and J are TRBV19 and TRBJ1-6, with a weak D call TRBD1 (6 bases). Germline loops: CDR1 LNHDA, CDR2 SQIVND (reference sequence). V lost 4 bases and J 5 bases, leaving 15 bases between the germline ends. The CDR3 runs 16 residues. The CDR3 nucleotides are TGTGCCAGTAGTAAGTACCGGGACACGGATAATTCACCCCTCCACTTT. It is translated as CASSKYRDTDNSPLHF.

This clone was observed once. The chain couples TRBV7-6 to TRBJ2-5; D uncertain. CDR1 and CDR2 (germline): SGHVS, FNYEAQ. The CDR3 runs to 12 residues. V dropped 5 bases and J dropped 9 bases, with 13 bases sitting between them. The CDR3 loop reads CASSPTLGAQYF. CDR3 DNA sequence: TGTGCCAGCAGCCCAACCCTTGGCGCCCAGTACTTC.

The rearrangement joins TRBV7-2 to TRBJ2-3; D is unresolved. There are 13 residues in the CDR3. Trimming took 4 bases from V and 2 from J, leaving 7 bases between them. The V gene's germline CDR1 is SGHTA and CDR2 FQGNSA. CDR3 DNA sequence: TGTGCCAGCAGCTCCTCCTACACAGATACGCAGTATTTT. Translation: CASSSSYTDTQYF.

The J gene is TRBJ1-3, the V gene TRBV5-1; no reliable D call. Trimming cost V 1 base and J 0 bases, with 14 bases left between them. The CDR3 totals 17 residues. CDR1 is SGHRS, CDR2 YFSETQ, per germline. DNA of the CDR3: TGCGCCAGCAGCTTGACCCCAGATCTTTTCTCTGGAAACACCATATATTTT. Protein sequence: CASSLTPDLFSGNTIYF.

This clone was seen only a few times. The rearrangement joins TRBV4-3 to TRBJ2-7; 11 bases are shared with TRBD1. Trimming at V came to 0 bases and at J to 6 bases, leaving 4 bases not matched to a gene. The CDR3 loop spans 15 amino acids. Germline V CDR1 and CDR2: LGHNA, YSLEER. CDR3 loop: CASSQERTGGFEQYF. CDR3 coding DNA: TGCGCCAGCAGCCAAGAGAGGACAGGGGGCTTCGAGCAGTACTTC.

The gene calls are TRBV4-3 and TRBJ1-1; no clear D. Trimming took 0 bases from V and 0 from J, leaving 8 bases between them. Germline CDR1 reads LGHNA; CDR2 reads YSLEER. This CDR3 comprises 15 residues. The CDR3 sequence is CASSQEPGMNTEAFF. In nucleotides, the CDR3 is TGCGCCAGCAGCCAAGAGCCGGGGATGAACACTGAAGCTTTCTTT.

The rearrangement uses TRBV5-1 and TRBJ1-1; 12 positions agree with TRBD1. V lost 4 bases to trimming and J lost 4 bases; unmatched junction nucleotides: 2. Germline V gene lookup returns CDR1 SGHRS and CDR2 YFSETQ. The CDR3 has 14 amino acids. CDR3 region: CASSAGQGATEAFF. For the CDR3, the DNA is TGCGCCAGCAGCGCGGGACAGGGGGCCACTGAAGCTTTCTTT.

This clone is medium-sized. Within the sample, other DNA sequences also encode this same CDR3. V usage is TRBV6-5 and J usage is TRBJ1-5; D possibly corresponds to TRBD1 (6 bases). The V gene lost 2 bases and the J gene lost 5 bases, with 13 bases spanning the gap. CDR3 size: 15 residues. Germline CDR1 and CDR2: MNHEY and SVGAGI. The CDR3 nucleotides read TGTGCCAGCAGTTACACCACAGGGTCCGATCAGCCCCAGCATTTT. This sequence encodes CASSYTTGSDQPQHF.

This chain connects TRBV19 to TRBJ2-1; D is perhaps TRBD2 (5 bases). This CDR3 contains 11 residues. V was shortened by 8 bases and J by 5 bases, with 7 bases between the two germline ends. The germline CDR1 and CDR2 sequences are LNHDA and SQIVND (reference sequence). CDR3: CASASNNEQFF. The DNA for the CDR3 is TGTGCCAGTGCTAGCAACAATGAGCAGTTCTTC. Filled out from reference TRBV19 and TRBJ2-1, the complete variable domain reads DGGITQSPKYLFRKEGQNVTLSCEQNLNHDAMYWYRQDPGQGLRLIYYSQIVNDFQKGDIAEGYSVSREKKESFPLTVTSAQKNPTAFYLCASASNNEQFFGPGTRLTVL.

The chain employs TRBV7-8 and TRBJ1-6, with unresolved D. The CDR3 is 14 residues long. In germline, CDR1 is SGHVS, CDR2 FQNEAQ. Between the trimmed V and J ends, which lost 10 bases and 9 bases, there was a span of 19 bases. The CDR3 DNA follows: TGTGCCACCTCCTCACAGCGAGTTCTTTCACCCCTCCACTTT. This translates into CATSSQRVLSPLHF.

This chain joins TRBV11-2 and TRBJ1-1; no definite D call. The V end lost 5 bases, the J end lost 7 bases, and 14 bases lay between the germline ends. This CDR3 is built from 13 residues. Germline-derived CDR1 and CDR2 are SGHAT and FQNNGV. The CDR3 reads CASSPGILNEAFF. For the CDR3, the DNA is TGTGCCAGCAGCCCTGGGATACTGAATGAAGCTTTCTTT.

Comment on this clone: Other DNA sequences of this sample code for an identical CDR3. The chain uses TRBV5-6 and TRBJ1-4; 7 bases are a match to TRBD1. Germline CDR1 is SGHDT and CDR2 is YYEEEE. The ends lost 1 base at V and 3 bases at J; junction bases unmatched: 3. The CDR3 has 15 residues. CDR3 DNA sequence: TGTGCCAGCAGCTTGTTAACAGGGGCTAATGAAAAACTGTTTTTT. Protein product: CASSLLTGANEKLFF.

This chain links TRBV6-4 with TRBJ1-1, with D uncertain. The ends were cut back, 0 bases at V and 9 bases at J, with 8 bases in the middle. The CDR3 spans 12 residues. The germline gives CDR1 MRHNA, CDR2 SNTAGT. CDR3 sequence: CASSDSTNKAFF. Here the CDR3 DNA reads TGTGCCAGCAGTGACTCAACTAACAAAGCTTTCTTT.

The V and J genes are TRBV7-9 and TRBJ1-2, with a possible D match to TRBD1 (5 bases). This CDR3 has 11 residues. Per the germline V gene, CDR1 is SEHNR and CDR2 is FQNEAQ (reference sequence). The V and J ends lost 8 bases and 6 bases respectively, with 10 bases between them. The CDR3 spells CASGTIHGYTF. The CDR3 DNA is TGTGCCAGCGGGACTATCCATGGCTACACCTTC.

This chain joins TRBV29-1 and TRBJ2-5; 10 bases fit TRBD1. Looked up from germline, CDR1 is SQVTM and CDR2 is ANQGSEA. The CDR3 extends over 13 amino acids. V lost 3 bases and J lost 6; bases outside the gene matches: 4. The CDR3 DNA reads TGCAGCGTTGAGGGACAGGGGTTTCAGACCCAGTACTTC. Translation gives CSVEGQGFQTQYF.

The rearrangement joins TRBV29-1 to TRBJ1-3, with no clear D. The germline V gene encodes CDR1 SQVTM and CDR2 ANQGSEA. V lost 4 bases, J lost 0 bases, and 4 bases lay in between. The CDR3 contains 12 residues. The CDR3 loop is CSVGGSGNTIYF. In nucleotides, the CDR3 is TGCAGCGTTGGGGGCTCTGGAAACACCATATATTTT.

This chain connects TRBV10-2 to TRBJ1-5; D call uncertain. Per germline, CDR1 WSHSY and CDR2 SAAADI. V lost 4 bases to trimming and J lost 3 bases, with 7 bases between them. The CDR3 runs to 13 residues. CDR3 DNA sequence: TGCGCCAGCAGTGGTCAGGCCAATCAGCCCCAGCATTTT. It codes for CASSGQANQPQHF.

This clone was picked up a small number of times. The chain uses TRBV11-2 and TRBJ1-1; D gene unclear. This CDR3 is built from 13 residues. Germline assignment: CDR1 SGHAT and CDR2 FQNNGV. Trimming removed 5 bases from V and 1 base from J, with 8 bases in between. The DNA for the CDR3 is TGTGCCAGCAGCGTGACACCGAACACTGAAGCTTTCTTT. This sequence encodes CASSVTPNTEAFF.

This clone was recorded a few times. The V call is TRBV6-1, the J call TRBJ1-5, with D possibly TRBD1 on 6 matching bases. The CDR3 sequence is 16 residues long. Per germline, CDR1 MNHNS and CDR2 SASEGT. The ends were cut back, 4 bases at V and 6 bases at J, with 19 bases in the middle. DNA for the CDR3: TGTGCCAGCAGTGGTTACGGGGGCAGGATCGGTCAGCCCCAGCATTTT. It is translated as CASSGYGGRIGQPQHF.

This sequence joins TRBV7-2 and TRBJ2-1; 12 positions match TRBD2. The germline gives CDR1 SGHTA, CDR2 FQGNSA. The CDR3 is 16 amino acids. Trimming cost V 5 bases and J 5 bases; bases outside gene matches: 7. CDR3 DNA: TGTGCCAGCAGCACTAGGACTAGCGGGGTCCACAATGAGCAGTTCTTC. Protein product: CASSTRTSGVHNEQFF.

This chain links TRBV6-5 with TRBJ1-4; D not resolved. V lost 5 bases and J lost 8, with 12 bases in between. The CDR3 is 13 residues long. Germline CDR1 reads MNHEY; CDR2 reads SVGAGI. CDR3 region: CASSRVREEKLFF. As DNA, the CDR3 is TGTGCCAGCAGTAGGGTCCGGGAGGAAAAACTGTTTTTT.